The clone carrying this TCR beta chain was counted a single time. TCRdb's copy holds only in-frame clones and misses some; the assay was immunoSEQ multiplex PCR. The sample includes 60,000 to 75,000 clones, about 75% of them seen just once. The entry originates in a study of blood T cell repertoires in COVID-19. Looking at the study overall: Some COVID-19 samples were acute and others convalescent; all came from the United States, Italy and Spain.

The CDR3 is made up of 14 amino acids. The V and J ends lost 1 base and 5 bases respectively, with 9 bases between them. Germline values: CDR1 SEHNR, CDR2 FQNEAQ (reference sequence). This chain links TRBV7-9 with TRBJ2-1; a possible D gene is TRBD2 (6 bases). The source is a woman aged 60 to 75 who had been exposed to COVID-19. Sequencing was done on a sample of PBMCs or T cells enriched from blood (not recorded which). This chain's CDR3 is CASSLVAEDNEQFF. Written as DNA, the CDR3 is TGTGCCAGCAGCTTAGTAGCGGAGGACAATGAGCAGTTCTTC. The variable domain in full, completed from reference TRBV7-9 and TRBJ2-1, reads DTGVSQNPRHKITKRGQNVTFRCDPISEHNRLYWYRQTLGQGPEFLTYFQNEAQLEKSRLLSDRFSAERPKGSFSTLEIQRTEQGDSAMYLCASSLVAEDNEQFFGPGTRLTVL.